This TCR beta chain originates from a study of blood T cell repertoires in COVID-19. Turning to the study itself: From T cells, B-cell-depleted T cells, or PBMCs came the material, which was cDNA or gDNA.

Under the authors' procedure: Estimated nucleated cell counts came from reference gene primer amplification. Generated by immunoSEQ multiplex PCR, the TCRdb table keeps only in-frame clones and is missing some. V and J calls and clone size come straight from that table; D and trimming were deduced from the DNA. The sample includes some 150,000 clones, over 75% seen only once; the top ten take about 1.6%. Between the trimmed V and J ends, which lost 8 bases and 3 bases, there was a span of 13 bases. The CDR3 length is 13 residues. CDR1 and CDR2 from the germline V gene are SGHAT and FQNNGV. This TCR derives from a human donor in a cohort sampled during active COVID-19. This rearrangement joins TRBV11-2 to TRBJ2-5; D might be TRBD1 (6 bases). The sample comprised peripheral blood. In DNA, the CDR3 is TGTGCCAGCCTGGACAGCTTAAAAGAGACCCAGTACTTC. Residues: CASLDSLKETQYF.